The 15 T cell receptor beta chains in this list originate from one sample, sequenced in a study of T cell changes during pregnancy in multiple sclerosis. The repertoire was sequenced with immunoSEQ multiplex PCR; TCRdb's copy has only in-frame clones and lacks some. The table records about 66,000 clones, about 91% of them present only once. The sample here was CD8+ T cells from peripheral blood mononuclear cells, taken before pregnancy. The origin of the receptors is a female donor with multiple sclerosis, enrolled in a pregnancy study.

The genes are TRBV27 and TRBJ2-5; 8 nucleotides match TRBD1. CDR1 and CDR2 (germline): MNHEY, SMNVEV (reference sequence). This CDR3 is built from 19 residues. The junction had 13 bases not matched to a gene; V was cut back by 0 bases and J by 1 base. The CDR3 spells CASSLSVGRQGQGQETQYF. The CDR3 region has the DNA TGTGCCAGCAGTTTATCGGTAGGCAGACAGGGGCAGGGCCAAGAGACCCAGTACTTC.

The CDR3 DNA reads as TGTGCCAGCAGTTTAGGGTCAGCGGGGGGTGGGGAGACCCAGTACTTC. Translated, it gives CASSLGSAGGGETQYF. V gene TRBV27 combines with J gene TRBJ2-5; TRBD2 matches 9 bases. V lost 2 bases and J lost 5; bases outside the gene matches: 9. The CDR3 contains 16 residues. The germline V gene has CDR1 MNHEY and CDR2 SMNVEV (reference sequence).

This chain joins TRBV9 and TRBJ2-2, with D possibly TRBD1 on 5 matching bases. The CDR3 contains 13 residues. CDR1 is SGDLS, CDR2 YYNGEE, per germline. The ends were cut back, 4 bases at V and 7 bases at J, with 11 bases in the middle. The CDR3 reads CASSPQGFGELFF. CDR3 nucleotide sequence: TGTGCCAGCAGCCCCCAGGGCTTCGGGGAGCTGTTTTTT.

The chain combines TRBV4-2 with TRBJ1-1; no definite D call. CDR3 size: 11 residues. Trimming stripped 1 base from V and 11 bases from J, with 8 bases between. Per the germline V gene, CDR1 is LGHNA and CDR2 is YNFKEQ. CDR3 loop: CASSQGLGAFF. CDR3 bases: TGTGCCAGCAGCCAAGGCCTCGGTGCTTTCTTT.

The rearrangement links TRBV5-1 to TRBJ1-1; TRBD1 matches 9 bases. The CDR3 totals 16 residues. After removal of 0 bases from V and 0 bases from J, the junction contained 3 bases not matched to a gene. Germline V lookup: CDR1 SGHRS, CDR2 YFSETQ. The CDR3 loop reads CASSLETGGLNTEAFF. For the CDR3, the DNA is TGCGCCAGCAGCTTGGAGACAGGGGGGCTGAACACTGAAGCTTTCTTT.

In the case of this clone: This clone may be a read error of a much larger clone one base away. The rearrangement links TRBV9 to TRBJ2-2; D not resolved. The V end lost 3 bases, the J end lost 4 bases, and 4 bases lay between the germline ends. The CDR3 extends over 12 amino acids. The germline V gene encodes CDR1 SGDLS and CDR2 YYNGEE. In DNA, the CDR3 is TGTGCCAGCAGCGCCATCACCGGGGAGCTGTTTTTT. It is translated as CASSAITGELFF.

The CDR3: CASSFPLAGGDQETQYF. DNA for the CDR3: TGCGCCAGCAGCTTCCCACTAGCGGGGGGAGACCAAGAGACCCAGTACTTC. The rearrangement links TRBV5-1 to TRBJ2-5; TRBD2 aligns across 12 bases. Losses at the gene ends were 2 bases for V and 0 bases for J; bases not matched to a gene: 5. This CDR3 contains 17 residues. CDR1 is SGHRS, CDR2 YFSETQ, per germline.

The chain employs TRBV7-3 and TRBJ2-1; maybe TRBD1 (6 bases). Germline lookup yields CDR1 SGHTA and CDR2 FQGTGA. Trimming pared 4 bases from V and 0 bases from J, leaving 10 bases between. The CDR3 extends over 15 amino acids. The CDR3 bases are TGTGCCAGCAGCTCCGGACAGCACTCCTACAATGAGCAGTTCTTC. Translating gives CASSSGQHSYNEQFF.

The chain combines TRBV28 with TRBJ2-3; 8 bases align to TRBD2. J lost 2 bases, V lost 5 bases, and 9 bases had no gene match. This CDR3 contains 16 residues. From germline, CDR1 is MDHEN and CDR2 SYDVKM. This CDR3 reads CASSRAAGVDTDTQYF. The CDR3 DNA sequence: TGTGCCAGCAGTCGTGCAGCGGGGGTCGACACAGATACGCAGTATTTT.

This rearrangement joins TRBV19 to TRBJ1-1; D gene ambiguous. This CDR3 comprises 13 residues. V lost 0 bases to trimming and J lost 5 bases, with 7 bases between them. CDR1 and CDR2 (germline): LNHDA, SQIVND (reference sequence). CDR3 bases: TGTGCCAGTAGTATAGATGAGGGAACTGAAGCTTTCTTT. Its translation is CASSIDEGTEAFF.

This clone was seen once. The rearrangement links TRBV5-1 to TRBJ2-3; a possible D gene is TRBD1 (6 bases). The germline gives CDR1 SGHRS, CDR2 YFSETQ. CDR3 length: 15 residues. V was pared by 4 bases and J by 3 bases, with 15 bases between. DNA for the CDR3: TGCGCCAGCAGCCCGTGGTCAGGGGCGACAGATACGCAGTATTTT. This codes for CASSPWSGATDTQYF.

In its sample, this clone was seen a few times. The chain links TRBV10-1 to TRBJ2-7; D might be TRBD1 (5 bases). Germline assignment: CDR1 WNHNN and CDR2 SYGVQD (reference sequence). This CDR3 has 12 residues. V was trimmed by 4 bases and J by 5 bases, leaving 9 bases between them. CDR3 coding DNA: TGCGCCAGCAGTGGTGGGGCCCACGAGCAGTACTTC. Protein product: CASSGGAHEQYF.

This chain connects TRBV4-1 to TRBJ1-5; D gene ambiguous. The CDR3 is 15 amino acids. Trimming removed 0 bases from V and 9 bases from J, with 15 bases in between. Looked up from germline, CDR1 is MGHRA and CDR2 is YSYEKL. This CDR3 is CASSQEEQLNGPQHF. The CDR3, as DNA: TGCGCCAGCAGCCAAGAAGAACAGCTGAACGGGCCCCAGCATTTT.

CDR3 amino acids: CASIGRGVEQYF. Here the CDR3 DNA reads TGTGCCAGCATCGGGCGGGGGGTCGAGCAGTACTTC. The rearrangement links TRBV2 to TRBJ2-7, with 8 bases fitting TRBD2. J was trimmed by 6 bases and V by 7 bases; bases with no gene match: 5. The CDR3 has 12 amino acids. The germline CDR1 and CDR2 sequences are SNHLY and FYNNEI.

This rearrangement joins TRBV5-5 to TRBJ1-2, with D perhaps TRBD1 (5 bases). Deletions cut 0 bases from V and 1 base from J, with 10 bases between. The CDR3 is 15 amino acids. The V gene's germline CDR1 is SGHKS and CDR2 YYEKEE (reference sequence). The CDR3 region is CASSLGQTVNYGYTF. In DNA, the CDR3 is TGTGCCAGCAGCTTGGGCCAGACAGTTAACTATGGCTACACCTTC.